This T cell receptor beta chain was profiled in a study of T cell changes during pregnancy in multiple sclerosis. Clones were sequenced by immunoSEQ multiplex PCR, and TCRdb holds only the in-frame ones, with some missing. Of roughly 57,000 clones detected, 94% appear once; the ten largest clones hold 2.5% to 3%. Per the germline V gene, CDR1 is LNHDA and CDR2 is SQIVND (reference sequence). This CDR3 is 14 amino acids long. V lost 5 bases and J lost 2, with 12 bases in between. This clonotype was obtained from a female donor with multiple sclerosis, enrolled in a pregnancy study. This chain connects TRBV19 to TRBJ1-1; weak D call: TRBD1 (5 bases). The sequences come from CD8+ T cells from peripheral blood mononuclear cells, collected after pregnancy. The CDR3 nucleotides read TGTGCCAGTAGTCTGACAGCTACCAACACTGAAGCTTTCTTT. Amino acid sequence: CASSLTATNTEAFF.